These 10 T cell receptor beta chains originate from one sample sequenced in a study of blood T cell repertoires in COVID-19. This table comes from immunoSEQ multiplex PCR, and its TCRdb copy is limited to in-frame clones, with some not included. This repertoire shows over 150,000 clones, 79% found once; its top ten account for around 20%. The sequenced sample was PBMCs or T cells enriched from blood (not recorded which). Receptors originate from a woman in her 70s in a cohort exposed to, infected with or recovered from COVID-19 (not recorded which).

This clone appeared a few times. The genes are TRBV10-3 and TRBJ1-2, with TRBD1 as a possible D gene (5 bases). The CDR3 is 15 residues long. Per the germline V gene, CDR1 is ENHRY and CDR2 is SYGVKD. The germline V and J ends were trimmed by 6 bases and 3 bases, with 17 bases remaining between them. The CDR3 spells CAIRQGTIPHYGYTF. The DNA for the CDR3 is TGTGCCATCAGGCAGGGTACTATCCCCCACTATGGCTACACCTTC.

V usage is TRBV6-2 or TRBV6-3 and J usage is TRBJ2-3, with TRBD2 as a possible D gene (5 bases). CDR3 length equals 12 residues. Deletions cut 5 bases from V and 7 bases from J, with 10 bases between. The germline CDR1 and CDR2 sequences are MNHEY and SVGEGT. The CDR3 loop is CASSGPGNTQYF. The CDR3 nucleotides are TGTGCCAGCAGTGGGCCGGGGAATACGCAGTATTTT.

The chain employs TRBV6-5 and TRBJ2-7; tentatively, D is TRBD2 (5 bases). Germline values: CDR1 MNHEY, CDR2 SVGAGI. The CDR3 spans 14 residues. Trimming took 6 bases from V and 4 from J, leaving 16 bases between them. DNA for the CDR3: TGTGCCAGCAGCTGGGCCCCGTCGGGGTACGAGCAGTACTTC. Residues: CASSWAPSGYEQYF.

The V call is TRBV10-1, the J call TRBJ1-1; D remains ambiguous. V gave up 0 bases and J gave up 6 bases, with 8 bases separating them. Germline V gene sequence: CDR1 WNHNN, CDR2 SYGVQD (reference sequence). The CDR3 extends over 13 amino acids. CDR3 in amino acids: CASSESMVAEAFF. CDR3 in DNA: TGCGCCAGCAGTGAGTCGATGGTAGCTGAAGCTTTCTTT.

The chain joins TRBV13 to TRBJ2-3; D possibly corresponds to TRBD1 (6 bases). Germline lookup yields CDR1 PRHDT and CDR2 FYEKMQ (reference sequence). The CDR3 spans 12 residues. Trimming took 0 bases from V and 8 from J, leaving 6 bases between them. The CDR3 region is CASSLGGGTQYF. Here the CDR3 DNA reads TGTGCCAGCAGCTTAGGAGGGGGTACGCAGTATTTT.

The V call is TRBV12-1, the J call TRBJ1-2; the DNA was not used to check the table's D call, TRBD1. TRBV12-1 is deemed a pseudogene. CDR3 length equals 14 residues. Here the CDR3 reads CASSFPRDAYGYTF. In nucleotides, the CDR3 is TGTGCCAGCAGCTTTCCCAGGGATGCCTATGGCTACACCTTC.

The chain links TRBV18 to TRBJ1-4; 12 positions match TRBD1. Germline V gene sequence: CDR1 KGHSH, CDR2 LQKENI. With 6 bases clipped from V and 10 bases from J, the junction kept 3 bases outside the gene matches. The CDR3 totals 13 residues. The CDR3 protein is CASSGQGASKLFF. The CDR3 DNA is TGTGCCAGCTCGGGACAGGGGGCGTCAAAACTGTTTTTT.

This clone came up once. The genes are TRBV7-3 and TRBJ2-1, with 12 bases matching TRBD2. Losses at the gene ends were 5 bases for V and 2 bases for J; bases not matched to a gene: 1. Germline CDR1 reads SGHTA; CDR2 reads FQGTGA. The CDR3 runs to 15 residues. DNA for the CDR3: TGTGCCAGCAGCCGGACTAGCGGGGCCTACAATGAGCAGTTCTTC. Encoded protein: CASSRTSGAYNEQFF.

The chain is built from TRBV7-8 and TRBJ2-7, with 7 bases that match TRBD1. V lost 5 bases and J lost 3; bases outside the gene matches: 10. From germline, CDR1 is SGHVS and CDR2 FQNEAQ. This CDR3 comprises 15 residues. CDR3 nucleotide sequence: TGTGCCAGCAGCAACCGGGACAGACCCTACTACGAGCAGTACTTC. It specifies CASSNRDRPYYEQYF.

The V call is TRBV11-3, the J call TRBJ2-1; tentatively, D is TRBD2 (6 bases). V was clipped by 0 bases and J by 5 bases, with 11 bases between them. The CDR3 loop spans 15 amino acids. Germline V gene sequence: CDR1 SGHNT, CDR2 YENEEA. The CDR3 reads CASSLDGLRDNEQFF. The CDR3 nucleotides are TGTGCCAGCAGCTTAGATGGACTAAGGGACAATGAGCAGTTCTTC.